These T cell receptor beta chains were read from a single sample in a study of blood T cell repertoires in COVID-19. Repertoires were generated with immunoSEQ multiplex PCR, while TCRdb's copy carries only in-frame clones and drops some. The repertoire holds tens of thousands of clones, 80% to 85% seen once, with around 28% in the top ten. The sample comprised peripheral blood. These TCRs come from a human donor in a cohort sampled during active COVID-19. CDR3s include the opening cysteine and the closing phenylalanine or tryptophan. Each record gives: J gene, clone size, V gene, D gene, CDR3 DNA, CDR3 protein. D genes are given only for firm matches. Part of the rows lack a size; the others show once, few, many or a class for expanded clones.

j_gene: TRBJ1-2; abundance: few; v_gene: TRBV19; d_gene: NA; CDR3nt: TGTGCCAGCACCCTGGACATCGGCAGGATATGGGGCTACACCTTC; CDR3aa: CASTLDIGRIWGYTF
j_gene: TRBJ2-2; abundance: NA; v_gene: TRBV18; d_gene: NA; CDR3nt: TGTGCCAGCTCCCCTCAGACAGGCACCGGGGAGCTGTTTTTT; CDR3aa: CASSPQTGTGELFF
j_gene: TRBJ2-3; abundance: NA; v_gene: TRBV28; d_gene: TRBD2; CDR3nt: TGTGCCAGCAGTTGGGGATTGACTAGCGGGGCTTCTAGCACAGATACGCAGTATTTT; CDR3aa: CASSWGLTSGASSTDTQYF
j_gene: TRBJ1-2; abundance: NA; v_gene: TRBV6-2/TRBV6-3; d_gene: TRBD1; CDR3nt: TGTGCCAGCAGTTGGGGACAGCTCTATGGCTACACCTTC; CDR3aa: CASSWGQLYGYTF
j_gene: TRBJ2-5; abundance: once; v_gene: TRBV28; d_gene: TRBD2; CDR3nt: TGTGCCAGCAGTGGGCGGGGAGCGGGGGGAATAGAGACCCAGTACTTC; CDR3aa: CASSGRGAGGIETQYF
j_gene: TRBJ2-3; abundance: NA; v_gene: TRBV7-9; d_gene: NA; CDR3nt: TGTGCCAGCAGCCTCCGCACAGATACGCAGTATTTT; CDR3aa: CASSLRTDTQYF
j_gene: TRBJ1-6; abundance: NA; v_gene: TRBV3-1/TRBV3-2; d_gene: NA; CDR3nt: TGTGCCAGCAGCCAAGATGGCAGCTCCTATAATTCACCCCTCCACTTT; CDR3aa: CASSQDGSSYNSPLHF
j_gene: TRBJ2-7; abundance: NA; v_gene: TRBV4-1; d_gene: TRBD1; CDR3nt: TGCGCCAGCAGCCATTTGCCCGGGACAGGGGACTACGAGCAGTACTTC; CDR3aa: CASSHLPGTGDYEQYF
j_gene: TRBJ2-1; abundance: NA; v_gene: TRBV6-5; d_gene: NA; CDR3nt: TGTGCCAGCAGCCCCACTTCTACAGGGACCCATGAGCAGTTCTTC; CDR3aa: CASSPTSTGTHEQFF
j_gene: TRBJ2-1; abundance: NA; v_gene: TRBV29-1; d_gene: TRBD1; CDR3nt: TGCAGCGTTGAGGGCGGGGACAGGGTCATCTACAATGAGCAGTTCTTC; CDR3aa: CSVEGGDRVIYNEQFF
j_gene: TRBJ2-2; abundance: NA; v_gene: TRBV7-2; d_gene: NA; CDR3nt: TGTGCCAGCAGCACCCAGGGTGTAAACACCGGGGAGCTGTTTTTT; CDR3aa: CASSTQGVNTGELFF
j_gene: TRBJ1-2; abundance: NA; v_gene: TRBV9; d_gene: TRBD1; CDR3nt: TGTGCCAGCAGCGTTAGGACAGGGGGCCTCTATGGCTACACCTTC; CDR3aa: CASSVRTGGLYGYTF
j_gene: TRBJ2-7; abundance: NA; v_gene: TRBV4-1; d_gene: TRBD1; CDR3nt: TGCGCCAGCAGCAAATGGACAGGGGGCAGGGCCGAGCAGTACTTC; CDR3aa: CASSKWTGGRAEQYF
j_gene: TRBJ2-7; abundance: NA; v_gene: TRBV11-2; d_gene: TRBD1; CDR3nt: TGTGCCAGCAGCTTAGATTGGGACAGGGGGCTCTACGAGCAGTACTTC; CDR3aa: CASSLDWDRGLYEQYF
j_gene: TRBJ1-6; abundance: NA; v_gene: TRBV6-5; d_gene: NA; CDR3nt: TGTGCCAGCAGTTATAGGAAACTAAATTCACCCCTCCACTTT; CDR3aa: CASSYRKLNSPLHF
j_gene: TRBJ2-1; abundance: NA; v_gene: TRBV12-3/TRBV12-4; d_gene: NA; CDR3nt: TGTGCCAGCAGCCCTTACTATGAGCAGTTCTTC; CDR3aa: CASSPYYEQFF
j_gene: TRBJ1-6; abundance: NA; v_gene: TRBV11-3; d_gene: NA; CDR3nt: TGTGCCAGCAGCTTGACAGGACCCCCCCTCCACTTT; CDR3aa: CASSLTGPPLHF
j_gene: TRBJ2-7; abundance: NA; v_gene: TRBV5-4; d_gene: NA; CDR3nt: TGTGCCAGCAGCTTGGTCGGCAGGGGTTCCTACGAGCAGTACTTC; CDR3aa: CASSLVGRGSYEQYF
j_gene: TRBJ1-2; abundance: NA; v_gene: TRBV7-9; d_gene: TRBD1; CDR3nt: TGTGCCAGCAGCTGGGACAGCGTCTATGGCTACACCTTC; CDR3aa: CASSWDSVYGYTF
j_gene: TRBJ2-5; abundance: once; v_gene: TRBV5-4; d_gene: NA; CDR3nt: TGTGCCGGGACCTCCGGGGGGCGAGAGGAGACCCAGTACTTC; CDR3aa: CAGTSGGREETQYF
j_gene: TRBJ2-7; abundance: once; v_gene: TRBV5-1; d_gene: TRBD1; CDR3nt: TGCGCCAGCAGCTTGGGGATCGGGACAGAGGACTACGAGCAGTACTTC; CDR3aa: CASSLGIGTEDYEQYF
j_gene: TRBJ2-7; abundance: NA; v_gene: TRBV18; d_gene: TRBD1; CDR3nt: TGTGCCAGCCGGACAGGGAGCTACGAGCAGTACTTC; CDR3aa: CASRTGSYEQYF
j_gene: TRBJ2-2; abundance: NA; v_gene: TRBV19; d_gene: TRBD2; CDR3nt: TGTGCCAGTAGTCGCGGGAGGACGAACACCGGGGAGCTGTTTTTT; CDR3aa: CASSRGRTNTGELFF
j_gene: TRBJ1-1; abundance: few; v_gene: TRBV3-1/TRBV3-2; d_gene: NA; CDR3nt: TGTGCCAGCAGCCAACGGGGGAAGAACACTGAAGCTTTCTTT; CDR3aa: CASSQRGKNTEAFF
j_gene: TRBJ2-3; abundance: NA; v_gene: TRBV2; d_gene: TRBD2; CDR3nt: TGTGCCAGCACACGAGCGGGGGGGCTGTCAGATACGCAGTATTTT; CDR3aa: CASTRAGGLSDTQYF
j_gene: TRBJ2-7; abundance: NA; v_gene: TRBV19; d_gene: NA; CDR3nt: TGTGCCAGTAGTATTCGGACTGGCGAGCAGTACTTC; CDR3aa: CASSIRTGEQYF
j_gene: TRBJ2-2; abundance: NA; v_gene: TRBV28; d_gene: NA; CDR3nt: TGTGCCAGCAGTGCAAGCTCCACGGGGGAGCTGTTTTTT; CDR3aa: CASSASSTGELFF
j_gene: TRBJ2-4; abundance: NA; v_gene: TRBV15; d_gene: TRBD1; CDR3nt: TGTGCCACCAGAAGAGTGGGGGACAGAAACATTCAGTACTTC; CDR3aa: CATRRVGDRNIQYF
j_gene: TRBJ2-2; abundance: NA; v_gene: TRBV28; d_gene: TRBD1; CDR3nt: TGTGCCAGCAGACAGGGGGTCGCCGGGGAGCTGTTTTTT; CDR3aa: CASRQGVAGELFF
j_gene: TRBJ2-1; abundance: NA; v_gene: TRBV4-3; d_gene: NA; CDR3nt: TGCGCCAGCAGCCCCAGTGGAGGGGGCAGCTATGAGCAGTTCTTC; CDR3aa: CASSPSGGGSYEQFF
j_gene: TRBJ2-2; abundance: few; v_gene: TRBV11-3; d_gene: TRBD1; CDR3nt: TGTGCCAGCAGCGGGGACAGGGGGCACACCGGGGAGCTGTTTTTT; CDR3aa: CASSGDRGHTGELFF
j_gene: TRBJ2-2; abundance: NA; v_gene: TRBV20-1; d_gene: NA; CDR3nt: TGCAGTGCCGGGAACACCGGGGAGCTGTTTTTT; CDR3aa: CSAGNTGELFF
j_gene: TRBJ2-3; abundance: NA; v_gene: TRBV18; d_gene: TRBD2; CDR3nt: TGTGCCAGCTCACCACGGTCCGGGACTAGCGGCACAGATACGCAGTATTTT; CDR3aa: CASSPRSGTSGTDTQYF
j_gene: TRBJ2-7; abundance: NA; v_gene: TRBV5-1; d_gene: TRBD1; CDR3nt: TGCGCCAGCAGCTTCCCAGACAGGGGGGAGCAGTACTTC; CDR3aa: CASSFPDRGEQYF
j_gene: TRBJ1-5; abundance: few; v_gene: TRBV5-1; d_gene: TRBD1; CDR3nt: TGCGCCAGCAGCTGGGGACAGGGGGACCAGCCCCAGCATTTT; CDR3aa: CASSWGQGDQPQHF
j_gene: TRBJ2-7; abundance: NA; v_gene: TRBV2; d_gene: NA; CDR3nt: TGTGCCAGCGGCCTAACAGGGCAGTCCTACGAGCAGTACTTC; CDR3aa: CASGLTGQSYEQYF
j_gene: TRBJ1-6; abundance: few; v_gene: TRBV25-1; d_gene: NA; CDR3nt: TGTGCCAGCAGTGAATATAAAGGGGATTCACCCCTCCACTTT; CDR3aa: CASSEYKGDSPLHF
j_gene: TRBJ1-2; abundance: once; v_gene: TRBV5-4; d_gene: TRBD1; CDR3nt: TGTGCCAGCAGTCCGGGACAGGGAACGAGGGCTAACTATGGCTACACCTTC; CDR3aa: CASSPGQGTRANYGYTF
j_gene: TRBJ2-7; abundance: NA; v_gene: TRBV3-1/TRBV3-2; d_gene: TRBD1; CDR3nt: TGTGCCAGCAGCCCGGACAGGGGGCGGTTCTACGAGCAGTACTTC; CDR3aa: CASSPDRGRFYEQYF
j_gene: TRBJ2-1; abundance: NA; v_gene: TRBV5-1; d_gene: NA; CDR3nt: TGCGCCAGCACCTCCCAGCCGGCGGACAATGAGCAGTTCTTC; CDR3aa: CASTSQPADNEQFF
j_gene: TRBJ2-7; abundance: NA; v_gene: TRBV5-1; d_gene: NA; CDR3nt: TGCGCCAGCAGCTTCGGGACAAGTAAAGGGTCTTACGAGCAGTACTTC; CDR3aa: CASSFGTSKGSYEQYF
j_gene: TRBJ1-1; abundance: NA; v_gene: TRBV7-9; d_gene: NA; CDR3nt: TGTGCCAGCAGCTTTGCGGACACCGGGGAAGCTTTCTTT; CDR3aa: CASSFADTGEAFF